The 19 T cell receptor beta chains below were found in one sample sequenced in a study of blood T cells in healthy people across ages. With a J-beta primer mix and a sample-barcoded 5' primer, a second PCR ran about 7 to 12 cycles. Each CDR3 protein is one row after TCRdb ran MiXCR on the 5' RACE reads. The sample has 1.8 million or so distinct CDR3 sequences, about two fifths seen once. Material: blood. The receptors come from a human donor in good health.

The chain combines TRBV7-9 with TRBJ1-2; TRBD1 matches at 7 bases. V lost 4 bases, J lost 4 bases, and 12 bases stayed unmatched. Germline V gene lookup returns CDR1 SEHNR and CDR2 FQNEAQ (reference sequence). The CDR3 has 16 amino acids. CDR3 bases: TGTGCCAGCAGCTCAGTATTAGGACAGGCAGTCTATGGCTACACCTTC. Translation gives CASSSVLGQAVYGYTF.

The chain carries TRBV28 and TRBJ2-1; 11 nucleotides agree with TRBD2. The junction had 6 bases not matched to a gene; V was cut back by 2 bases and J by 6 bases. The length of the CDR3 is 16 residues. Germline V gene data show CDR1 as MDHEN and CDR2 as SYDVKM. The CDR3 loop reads CASSLALAGASNEQFF. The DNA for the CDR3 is TGTGCCAGCAGTTTAGCACTAGCGGGGGCCAGCAATGAGCAGTTCTTC.

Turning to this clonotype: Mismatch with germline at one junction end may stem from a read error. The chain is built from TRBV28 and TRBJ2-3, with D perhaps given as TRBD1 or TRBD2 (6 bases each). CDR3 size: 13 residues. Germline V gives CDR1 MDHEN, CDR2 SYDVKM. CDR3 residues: CAGAGGSTGTQYF. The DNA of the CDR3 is TGTGCCGGCGCCGGGGGCAGCACAGGTACGCAGTATTTT.

The CDR3 DNA follows: TGTGCCAGCAGTGCCCCGACGGCACAGCCCACAGATACGCAGTATTTT. Translating gives CASSAPTAQPTDTQYF. The rearrangement links TRBV2 to TRBJ2-3; the D is unclear. The V end was cut by 4 bases, the J end by 2 bases, with 16 bases between. The CDR3 has 16 residues. Germline-derived CDR1 and CDR2 are SNHLY and FYNNEI. The whole variable domain, filled in from reference TRBV2 and TRBJ2-3, reads EPEVTQTPSHQVTQMGQEVILRCVPISNHLYFYWYRQILGQKVEFLVSFYNNEISEKSEIFDDQFSVERPDGSNFTLKIRSTKLEDSAMYFCASSAPTAQPTDTQYFGPGTRLTVL.

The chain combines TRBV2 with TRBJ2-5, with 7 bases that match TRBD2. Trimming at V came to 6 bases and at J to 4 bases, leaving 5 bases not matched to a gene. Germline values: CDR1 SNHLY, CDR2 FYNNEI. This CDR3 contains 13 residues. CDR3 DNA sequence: TGTGCCAGCAGGTTACTAGCGAGAGAGACCCAGTACTTC. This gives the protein CASRLLARETQYF. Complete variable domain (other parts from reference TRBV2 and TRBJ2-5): EPEVTQTPSHQVTQMGQEVILRCVPISNHLYFYWYRQILGQKVEFLVSFYNNEISEKSEIFDDQFSVERPDGSNFTLKIRSTKLEDSAMYFCASRLLARETQYFGPGTRLLVL.

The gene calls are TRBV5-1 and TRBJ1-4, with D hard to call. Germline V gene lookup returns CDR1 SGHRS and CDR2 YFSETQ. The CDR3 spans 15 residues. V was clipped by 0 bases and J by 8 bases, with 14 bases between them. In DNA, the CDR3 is TGCGCCAGCAGCTTGGGGGCCACAGAAGCCGAAAAACTGTTTTTT. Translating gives CASSLGATEAEKLFF.

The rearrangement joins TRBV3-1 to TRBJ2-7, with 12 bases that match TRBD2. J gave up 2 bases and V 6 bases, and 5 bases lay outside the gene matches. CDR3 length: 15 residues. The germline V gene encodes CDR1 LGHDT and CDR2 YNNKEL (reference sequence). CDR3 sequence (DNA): TGTGCCAGCAGTCGACTAGCGGGGGACACCTACGAGCAGTACTTC. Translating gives CASSRLAGDTYEQYF.

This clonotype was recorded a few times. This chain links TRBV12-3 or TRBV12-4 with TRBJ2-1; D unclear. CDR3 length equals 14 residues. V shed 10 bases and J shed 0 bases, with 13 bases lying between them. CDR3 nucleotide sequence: TGTGCCAACAGCCCCTTTGGCTCCTACAATGAGCAGTTCTTC. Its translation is CANSPFGSYNEQFF.

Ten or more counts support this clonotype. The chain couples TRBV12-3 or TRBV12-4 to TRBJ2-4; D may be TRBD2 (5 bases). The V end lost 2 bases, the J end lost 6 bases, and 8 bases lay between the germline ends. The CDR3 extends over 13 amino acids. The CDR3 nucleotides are TGTGCCAGCAGTTTATATGAGGGAAACATTCAGTACTTC. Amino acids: CASSLYEGNIQYF.

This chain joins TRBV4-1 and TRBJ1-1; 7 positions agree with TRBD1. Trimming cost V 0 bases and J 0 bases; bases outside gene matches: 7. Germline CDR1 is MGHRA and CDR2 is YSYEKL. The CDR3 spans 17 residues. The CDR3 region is CASSQDRTGVMNTEAFF. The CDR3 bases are TGCGCCAGCAGCCAAGACCGCACAGGGGTAATGAACACTGAAGCTTTCTTT.

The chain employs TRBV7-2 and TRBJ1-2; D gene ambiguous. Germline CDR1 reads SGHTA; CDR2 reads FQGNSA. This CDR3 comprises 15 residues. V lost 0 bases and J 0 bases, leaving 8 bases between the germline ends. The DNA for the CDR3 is TGTGCCAGCAGCTTAGCAGCAGGCTCTAACTATGGCTACACCTTC. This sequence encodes CASSLAAGSNYGYTF.

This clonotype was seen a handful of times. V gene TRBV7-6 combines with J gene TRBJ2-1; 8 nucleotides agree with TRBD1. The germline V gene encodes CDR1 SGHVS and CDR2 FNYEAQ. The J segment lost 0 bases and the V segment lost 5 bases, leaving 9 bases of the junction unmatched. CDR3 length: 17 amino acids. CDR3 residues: CASSERQGTSSYNEQFF. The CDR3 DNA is TGTGCCAGCAGCGAGAGACAGGGGACAAGCTCCTACAATGAGCAGTTCTTC.

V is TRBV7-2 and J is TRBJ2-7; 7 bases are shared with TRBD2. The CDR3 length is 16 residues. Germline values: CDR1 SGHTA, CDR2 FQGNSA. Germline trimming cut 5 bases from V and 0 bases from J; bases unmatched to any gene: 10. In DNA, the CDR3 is TGTGCCAGCAGCCGGCCGCTAGAGCGGGGCTCCTACGAGCAGTACTTC. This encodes CASSRPLERGSYEQYF.

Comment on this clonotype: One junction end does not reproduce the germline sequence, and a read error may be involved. The CDR3 DNA is TGCGCCAGCAGCTTGCAAAGTCGGGAAGTCCAATCACCCCACCACTTT. This gives the protein CASSLQSREVQSPHHF. The chain uses TRBV5-1 and TRBJ1-6; D ambiguous. Germline V gene sequence: CDR1 SGHRS, CDR2 YFSETQ. The CDR3 has 16 residues.

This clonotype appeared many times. The CDR3 nucleotides read TGTGCCAGCAGTTTACAGGGTCCCTACGAGCAGTACTTC. Its protein is CASSLQGPYEQYF. V gene TRBV7-2 combines with J gene TRBJ2-7; a possible D gene is TRBD1 (6 bases). V lost 6 bases and J lost 2, with 11 bases in between. This CDR3 is 13 amino acids long. Germline CDR1 is SGHTA and CDR2 is FQGNSA.

CDR3: CASSHPRTGEGGYTF. The CDR3 nucleotides read TGCGCCAGCAGCCACCCTAGGACAGGGGAGGGTGGCTACACCTTC. V and J are TRBV4-3 and TRBJ1-2; 9 nucleotides match TRBD1. The J segment lost 7 bases and the V segment lost 3 bases, leaving 9 bases of the junction unmatched. Per germline, CDR1 LGHNA and CDR2 YSLEER. The CDR3 runs 15 residues.

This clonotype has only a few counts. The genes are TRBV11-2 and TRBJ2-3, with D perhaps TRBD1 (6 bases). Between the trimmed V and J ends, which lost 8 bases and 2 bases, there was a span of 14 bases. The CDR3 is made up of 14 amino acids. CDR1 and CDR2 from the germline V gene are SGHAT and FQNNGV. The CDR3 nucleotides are TGTGCCAGCGGGGACACGGATCCCACAGATACGCAGTATTTT. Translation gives CASGDTDPTDTQYF.

For the CDR3, the DNA is TGTGCCAGCAGCTCAGGACAGGGTAGCATATATGGCTACACCTTC. This gives the protein CASSSGQGSIYGYTF. J is TRBJ1-2 and V is TRBV7-9, with TRBD1 matching 8 bases. V trimming: 4 bases; J trimming: 5 bases; junction bases outside the gene matches: 9. The CDR3 covers 15 residues. Looked up from germline, CDR1 is SEHNR and CDR2 is FQNEAQ (reference sequence).

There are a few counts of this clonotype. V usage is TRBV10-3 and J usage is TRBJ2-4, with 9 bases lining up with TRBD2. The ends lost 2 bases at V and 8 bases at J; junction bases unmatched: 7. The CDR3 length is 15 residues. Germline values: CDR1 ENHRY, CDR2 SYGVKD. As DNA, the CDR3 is TGTGCCATCAGTGAGGCTAGCGGGGATCGGGACATTCAGTACTTC. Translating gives CAISEASGDRDIQYF.